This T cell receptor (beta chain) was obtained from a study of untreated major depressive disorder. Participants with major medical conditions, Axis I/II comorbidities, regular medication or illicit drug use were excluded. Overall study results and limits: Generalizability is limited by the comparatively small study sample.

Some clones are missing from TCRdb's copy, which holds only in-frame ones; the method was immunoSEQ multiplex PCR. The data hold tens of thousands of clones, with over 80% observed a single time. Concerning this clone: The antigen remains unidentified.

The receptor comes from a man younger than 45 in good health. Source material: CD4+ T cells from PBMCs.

The CDR3 is CASSLVRETEAFF. In DNA form, the CDR3 reads TGTGCCAGCAGTTTGGTTAGGGAAACTGAAGCTTTCTTT. The rearrangement joins TRBV27 to TRBJ1-1; D is uncertain. The germline V gene encodes CDR1 MNHEY and CDR2 SMNVEV (reference sequence). Trimming removed 3 bases at V and 5 bases at J, with 10 bases between. The CDR3 is 13 residues long.